Here is one TCR beta chain with its context. Antigen: not known. It was with 60 Vbeta and 13 Jbeta primers that the PCR ran. Method: immunoSEQ multiplex PCR; TCRdb's copy keeps in-frame clones and lacks some. The data contain some 190,000 clones, about 82% of them singletons. This entry comes from a study of cytomegalovirus exposure and HLA in healthy donors. The wider study: About 200 million T cells yielded approximately 110 million unique TCR beta sequences in earlier analysis. Of the donors genotyped, approximately 430 in all, less than 90% fell in the Caucasian-associated ancestry cluster.

General observations from the study: Some TCR beta chains (roughly 160 of them) were listed as cytomegalovirus-associated. Data from an earlier analysis indicated that most TCR beta V segments were productive either about 87% or about 30% of the time.

Looked up from germline, CDR1 is GTSNPN and CDR2 is SVGIG (reference sequence). CDR3 length: 11 residues. Trimming removed 4 bases from V and 7 bases from J, with 11 bases in between. The source material was PBMCs. The clonotype comes from a woman under 40 in good health and CMV-seronegative. The chain has TRBV30 and TRBJ2-7; D is perhaps TRBD2 (5 bases). CDR3 amino acids: CAWTVGREQYF. The CDR3 DNA is TGTGCCTGGACAGTGGGGAGAGAGCAGTACTTC.